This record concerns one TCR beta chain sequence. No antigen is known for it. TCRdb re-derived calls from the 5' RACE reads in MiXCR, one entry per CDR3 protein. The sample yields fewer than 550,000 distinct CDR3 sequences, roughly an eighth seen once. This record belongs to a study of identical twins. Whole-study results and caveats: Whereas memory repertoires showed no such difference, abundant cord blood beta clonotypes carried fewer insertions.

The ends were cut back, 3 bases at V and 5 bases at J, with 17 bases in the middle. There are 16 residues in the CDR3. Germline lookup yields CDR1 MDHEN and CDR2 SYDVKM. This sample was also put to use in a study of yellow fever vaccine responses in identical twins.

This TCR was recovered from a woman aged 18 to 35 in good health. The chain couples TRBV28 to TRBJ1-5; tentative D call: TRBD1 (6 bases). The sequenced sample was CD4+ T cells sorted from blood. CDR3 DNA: TGTGCCAGCAGTTTGGGGCGCGGGGGCCTATATCAGCCCCAGCATTTT. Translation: CASSLGRGGLYQPQHF.